These 22 T cell receptor beta chains were all obtained from the same sample, sequenced in a study of blood T cell repertoires in COVID-19. The repertoire was sequenced with immunoSEQ multiplex PCR; TCRdb's copy has only in-frame clones and lacks some. The table shows 90,000 to 150,000 clones, with over 60% occurring only once. The sequenced material came from peripheral blood. Every receptor here comes from a human donor in a cohort sampled during active COVID-19.

Comment on this clone: The identical CDR3 is also encoded by other nucleotide sequences in the sample. The chain uses TRBV7-9 and TRBJ2-7; the D gene is possibly TRBD1 (5 bases). V dropped 4 bases and J dropped 4 bases, with 8 bases sitting between them. This CDR3 spans 12 amino acids. From germline, CDR1 is SEHNR and CDR2 FQNEAQ (reference sequence). The CDR3 region is CASSSQGYEQYF. CDR3 DNA: TGTGCCAGCAGCTCTCAGGGATACGAGCAGTACTTC.

J is TRBJ2-7 and V is TRBV19; 12 bases are a match to TRBD2. Germline V gene sequence: CDR1 LNHDA, CDR2 SQIVND (reference sequence). V lost 5 bases to trimming and J lost 4 bases; unmatched junction nucleotides: 12. The CDR3 is 17 amino acids. Here the CDR3 DNA reads TGTGCCAGTAGTCATGGTCCTAGCGGGAGGGCCGTGTACGAGCAGTACTTC. This translates into CASSHGPSGRAVYEQYF.

V usage is TRBV7-9 and J usage is TRBJ2-4, with TRBD1 identical over 8 bases. This CDR3 is built from 15 residues. Unmatched junction bases numbered 4, after V lost 2 bases and J lost 4 bases. Looked up from germline, CDR1 is SEHNR and CDR2 is FQNEAQ (reference sequence). CDR3 bases: TGTGCCAGCAGCTTACGCACAGGGGGAAAAAACATTCAGTACTTC. This gives the protein CASSLRTGGKNIQYF.

This clone was picked up a small number of times. The chain has TRBV6-4 and TRBJ1-5; possibly TRBD1 for D (5 bases). CDR3 length: 17 amino acids. The V gene lost 7 bases and the J gene lost 7 bases, with 26 bases spanning the gap. Germline V CDR1 and CDR2: MRHNA, SNTAGT. CDR3 sequence (DNA): TGTGCCAGCACAGACGAAGGGTGTTCAGGGAAGGTGCAGCCCCAGCATTTT. It codes for CASTDEGCSGKVQPQHF.

This clone was counted a few times. This sequence joins TRBV11-3 and TRBJ1-4; the match to TRBD1 covers 7 bases. There are 15 residues in the CDR3. The germline CDR1 and CDR2 sequences are SGHNT and YENEEA. V trimming: 1 base; J trimming: 5 bases; junction bases outside the gene matches: 4. CDR3 sequence: CASSLVQGPNEKLFF. In nucleotides, the CDR3 is TGTGCCAGCAGCTTAGTACAGGGGCCCAATGAAAAACTGTTTTTT.

V is TRBV18 and J is TRBJ1-5; no firm D call. With 3 bases removed from V and 3 bases from J, the gap between germline ends came to 9 bases. CDR1 is KGHSH, CDR2 LQKENI, per germline. This CDR3 is 14 amino acids long. CDR3 in amino acids: CASSPSSTNQPQHF. In DNA form, the CDR3 reads TGTGCCAGCTCACCGTCGAGTACCAATCAGCCCCAGCATTTT.

The chain links TRBV2 to TRBJ1-6; D possibly corresponds to TRBD1 (6 bases). The CDR3 is made up of 14 amino acids. With 5 bases removed from V and 7 bases from J, the gap between germline ends came to 12 bases. The germline V gene has CDR1 SNHLY and CDR2 FYNNEI. DNA for the CDR3: TGTGCCAGCAGTTACCGGGACACGAATTCACCCCTCCACTTT. Its protein product is CASSYRDTNSPLHF.

The chain joins TRBV7-8 to TRBJ2-5, with TRBD1 matching 9 bases. This CDR3 has 14 residues. V trimming: 5 bases; J trimming: 5 bases; junction bases outside the gene matches: 6. Germline V gene sequence: CDR1 SGHVS, CDR2 FQNEAQ. In DNA, the CDR3 is TGTGCCAGCAGCCCAGGGACAGGGATGGAGACCCAGTACTTC. Its translation: CASSPGTGMETQYF.

CDR3 loop: CASRIAGVYEQYF. CDR3 nucleotide sequence: TGTGCCAGCCGCATAGCGGGAGTATACGAGCAGTACTTC. The V gene is TRBV6-5, the J gene TRBJ2-7, with 9 nucleotides matching TRBD2. The CDR3 sequence is 13 residues long. V dropped 8 bases and J dropped 4; count of bases not matched to a gene: 6. Germline values: CDR1 MNHEY, CDR2 SVGAGI.

The chain is built from TRBV5-1 and TRBJ2-7, with no clear D. The V gene lost 3 bases and the J gene lost 6 bases, with 7 bases spanning the gap. The CDR3 is 11 amino acids. CDR1 and CDR2 (germline): SGHRS, YFSETQ. The CDR3 spells CASSSSSEQYF. DNA of the CDR3: TGCGCCAGCAGCTCTTCTAGCGAGCAGTACTTC.

The chain employs TRBV9 and TRBJ1-2; D is perhaps TRBD1 (6 bases). The CDR3 contains 15 residues. V was clipped by 0 bases and J by 5 bases, with 14 bases between them. Germline V gene lookup returns CDR1 SGDLS and CDR2 YYNGEE. CDR3 in DNA: TGTGCCAGCAGCGTAGATCATACAGGGATTTATGGCTACACCTTC. It is translated as CASSVDHTGIYGYTF.

This sequence joins TRBV11-3 and TRBJ2-5, with 11 bases lining up with TRBD2. V lost 1 base and J lost 5; bases outside the gene matches: 12. This CDR3 comprises 18 residues. Germline assignment: CDR1 SGHNT and CDR2 YENEEA. The CDR3 coding sequence is TGTGCCAGCAGCTTAGGGCCGGCTAGCGGGAGGCCGTGGGAGACCCAGTACTTC. Amino acid sequence: CASSLGPASGRPWETQYF.

In this sample, this clone turned up once. V and J are TRBV5-1 and TRBJ2-5; 11 nucleotides align to TRBD1. V dropped 6 bases and J dropped 5; count of bases not matched to a gene: 12. The CDR3 is made up of 16 amino acids. The germline gives CDR1 SGHRS, CDR2 YFSETQ. The CDR3 reads CASTWGTGGNGETQYF. The CDR3 DNA sequence: TGCGCCAGCACCTGGGGGACAGGGGGTAACGGGGAGACCCAGTACTTC.

V and J are TRBV10-3 and TRBJ1-2; no clear D gene. Germline-derived CDR1 and CDR2 are ENHRY and SYGVKD. This CDR3 contains 12 residues. Between the trimmed V and J ends, which lost 8 bases and 5 bases, there was a span of 12 bases. This chain's CDR3 is CAILEGLYGYTF. The CDR3 DNA reads TGTGCCATCCTGGAGGGCCTTTATGGCTACACCTTC.

The rearrangement uses TRBV6-1 and TRBJ2-7; 7 bases line up with TRBD1. The CDR3 is made up of 16 amino acids. CDR1 and CDR2 (germline): MNHNS, SASEGT. V shed 2 bases, J shed 0 bases, and the junction held 7 bases outside the gene matches. CDR3 in amino acids: CASSETLAGGSYEQYF. The CDR3 DNA reads as TGTGCCAGCAGTGAAACCTTGGCAGGGGGCTCCTACGAGCAGTACTTC.

This clone showed up just once. The V and J genes are TRBV27 and TRBJ1-5; tentatively, D is TRBD1 (5 bases). The germline V gene has CDR1 MNHEY and CDR2 SMNVEV (reference sequence). Trimming cost V 8 bases and J 6 bases, with 20 bases left between them. This CDR3 has 15 amino acids. The CDR3 loop reads CASGASLGGTQPQHF. CDR3 nucleotide sequence: TGTGCCAGCGGAGCGAGTCTGGGGGGGACTCAGCCCCAGCATTTT.

This clone was seen just once. This sequence joins TRBV7-9 and TRBJ1-2; perhaps TRBD1 as D (5 bases). The length of the CDR3 is 13 residues. CDR1 is SEHNR and CDR2 is FQNEAQ in the germline V gene (reference sequence). Trimming left V 4 bases short and J 4 bases short, with 10 bases between. The CDR3 is CASSSPGIYGYTF. Here the CDR3 DNA reads TGTGCCAGCAGCTCCCCAGGGATCTATGGCTACACCTTC. The whole variable domain, remainder taken from reference TRBV7-9 and TRBJ1-2, is DTGVSQNPRHKITKRGQNVTFRCDPISEHNRLYWYRQTLGQGPEFLTYFQNEAQLEKSRLLSDRFSAERPKGSFSTLEIQRTEQGDSAMYLCASSSPGIYGYTFGSGTRLTVV.

The gene calls are TRBV19 and TRBJ2-1, with D possibly being TRBD1 (5 bases). V lost 1 base to trimming and J lost 6 bases, with 22 bases between them. The germline gives CDR1 LNHDA, CDR2 SQIVND (reference sequence). This CDR3 spans 18 amino acids. This CDR3 is CASSIVPVQASQGNEQFF. In DNA, the CDR3 is TGTGCCAGTAGTATAGTTCCCGTACAGGCCTCCCAGGGCAATGAGCAGTTCTTC.

V and J are TRBV5-5 and TRBJ2-7, with D perhaps TRBD1 (5 bases). Germline lookup yields CDR1 SGHKS and CDR2 YYEKEE (reference sequence). V shed 0 bases and J shed 4 bases, with 8 bases lying between them. CDR3 length: 13 residues. The CDR3 DNA reads TGTGCCAGCAGCTTGGCCAGGGCTTACGAGCAGTACTTC. Its translation: CASSLARAYEQYF.

This clone was seen only once. The rearrangement links TRBV19 to TRBJ1-2, with D uncertain. CDR3 length: 13 amino acids. V lost 3 bases and J 8 bases, leaving 13 bases between the germline ends. Germline V gene data show CDR1 as LNHDA and CDR2 as SQIVND (reference sequence). CDR3 loop: CASSIGAVAGYTF. The CDR3 DNA follows: TGTGCCAGTAGTATCGGTGCGGTGGCGGGCTACACCTTC.

CDR3 bases: TGTGCTAGTGGTTTGGTCCAGGGTTTGAACACTGAAGCTTTCTTT. This sequence encodes CASGLVQGLNTEAFF. The rearrangement joins TRBV12-5 to TRBJ1-1; perhaps TRBD1 as D (5 bases). Trimming stripped 0 bases from V and 0 bases from J, with 8 bases between. CDR1 is LGHNT and CDR2 is FRNRAP in the germline V gene. The CDR3 is 15 amino acids.

Turning to this clone: Other DNA sequences from this sample encode an identical CDR3 as well. This chain connects TRBV5-6 to TRBJ2-7, with TRBD2 as a possible D gene (6 bases). The ends were cut back, 0 bases at V and 6 bases at J, with 7 bases in the middle. The germline gives CDR1 SGHDT, CDR2 YYEEEE. This CDR3 contains 12 residues. CDR3 protein: CASSLVGGEQYF. The DNA for the CDR3 is TGTGCCAGCAGCTTGGTGGGGGGCGAGCAGTACTTC.